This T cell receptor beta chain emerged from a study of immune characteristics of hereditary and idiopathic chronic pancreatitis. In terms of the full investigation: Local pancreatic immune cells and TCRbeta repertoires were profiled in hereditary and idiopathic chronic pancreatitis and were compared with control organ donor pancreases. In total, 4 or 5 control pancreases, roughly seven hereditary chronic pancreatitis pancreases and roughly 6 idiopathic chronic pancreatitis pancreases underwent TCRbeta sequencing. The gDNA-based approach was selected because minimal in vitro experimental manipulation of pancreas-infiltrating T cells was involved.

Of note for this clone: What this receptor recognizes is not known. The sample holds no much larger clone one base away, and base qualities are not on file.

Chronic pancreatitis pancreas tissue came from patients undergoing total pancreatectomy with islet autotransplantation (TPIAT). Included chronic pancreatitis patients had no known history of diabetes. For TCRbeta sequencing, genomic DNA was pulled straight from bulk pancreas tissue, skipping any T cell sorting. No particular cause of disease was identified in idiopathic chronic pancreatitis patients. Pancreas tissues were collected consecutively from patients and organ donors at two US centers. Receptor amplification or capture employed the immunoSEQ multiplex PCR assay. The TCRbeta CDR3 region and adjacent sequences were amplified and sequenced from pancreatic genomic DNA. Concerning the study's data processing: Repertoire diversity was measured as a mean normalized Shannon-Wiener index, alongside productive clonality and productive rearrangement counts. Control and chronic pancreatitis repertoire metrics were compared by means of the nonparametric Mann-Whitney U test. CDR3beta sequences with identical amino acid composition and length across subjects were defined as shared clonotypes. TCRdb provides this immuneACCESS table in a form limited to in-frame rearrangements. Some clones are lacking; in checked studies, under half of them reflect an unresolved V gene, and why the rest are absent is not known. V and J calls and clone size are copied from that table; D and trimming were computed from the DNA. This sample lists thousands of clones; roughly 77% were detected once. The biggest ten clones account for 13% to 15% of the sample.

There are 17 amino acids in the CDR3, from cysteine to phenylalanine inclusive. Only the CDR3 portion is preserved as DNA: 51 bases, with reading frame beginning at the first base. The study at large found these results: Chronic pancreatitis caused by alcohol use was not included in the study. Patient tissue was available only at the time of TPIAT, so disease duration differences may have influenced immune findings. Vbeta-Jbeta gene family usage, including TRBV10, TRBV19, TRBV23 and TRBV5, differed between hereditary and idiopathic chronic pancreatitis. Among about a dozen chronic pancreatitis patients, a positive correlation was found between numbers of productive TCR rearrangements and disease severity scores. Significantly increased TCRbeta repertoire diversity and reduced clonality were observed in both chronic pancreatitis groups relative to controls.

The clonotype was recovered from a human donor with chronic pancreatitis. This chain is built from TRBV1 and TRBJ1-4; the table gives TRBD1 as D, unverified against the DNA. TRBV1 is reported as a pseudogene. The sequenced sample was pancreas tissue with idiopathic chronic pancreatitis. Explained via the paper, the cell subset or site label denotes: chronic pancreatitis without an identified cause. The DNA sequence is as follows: TGCACCAGCAGCCCACACTTCCCGACTTCAAAGGGGGAAAAACTGTTTTTT. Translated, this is CTSSPHFPTSKGEKLFF.